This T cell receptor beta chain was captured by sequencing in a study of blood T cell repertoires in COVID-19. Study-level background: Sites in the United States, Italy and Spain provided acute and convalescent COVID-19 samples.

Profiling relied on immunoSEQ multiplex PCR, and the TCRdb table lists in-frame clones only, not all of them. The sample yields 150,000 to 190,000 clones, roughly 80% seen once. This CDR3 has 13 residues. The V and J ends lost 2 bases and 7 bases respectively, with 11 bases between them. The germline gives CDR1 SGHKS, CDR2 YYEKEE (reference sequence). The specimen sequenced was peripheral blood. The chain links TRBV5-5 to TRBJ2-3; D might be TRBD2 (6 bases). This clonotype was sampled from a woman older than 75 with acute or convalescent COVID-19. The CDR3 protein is CASSFFAGNTQYF. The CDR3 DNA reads TGTGCCAGCAGCTTCTTTGCGGGGAATACGCAGTATTTT. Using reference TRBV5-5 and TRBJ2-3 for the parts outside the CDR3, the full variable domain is DAGVTQSPTHLIKTRGQQVTLRCSPISGHKSVSWYQQVLGQGPQFIFQYYEKEERGRGNFPDRFSARQFPNYSSELNVNALLLGDSALYLCASSFFAGNTQYFGPGTRLTVL.